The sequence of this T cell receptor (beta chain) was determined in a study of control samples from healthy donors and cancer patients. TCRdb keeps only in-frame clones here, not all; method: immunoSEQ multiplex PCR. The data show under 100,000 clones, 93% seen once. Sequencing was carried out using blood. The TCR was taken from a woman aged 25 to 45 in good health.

The CDR3 DNA sequence: TGCGCCAGCAGCTTGGGGTATAGCTCTGGGGCCAACGTCCTGACTTTC. It encodes CASSLGYSSGANVLTF. The rearrangement uses TRBV5-1 and TRBJ2-6; D is undetermined. Germline-derived CDR1 and CDR2 are SGHRS and YFSETQ. The CDR3 has 16 amino acids. Trimming took 0 bases from V and 0 from J, leaving 7 bases between them. Using reference TRBV5-1 and TRBJ2-6 for the parts outside the CDR3, the full variable domain is KAGVTQTPRYLIKTRGQQVTLSCSPISGHRSVSWYQQTPGQGLQFLFEYFSETQRNKGNFPGRFSGRQFSNSRSEMNVSTLELGDSALYLCASSLGYSSGANVLTFGAGSRLTVL.